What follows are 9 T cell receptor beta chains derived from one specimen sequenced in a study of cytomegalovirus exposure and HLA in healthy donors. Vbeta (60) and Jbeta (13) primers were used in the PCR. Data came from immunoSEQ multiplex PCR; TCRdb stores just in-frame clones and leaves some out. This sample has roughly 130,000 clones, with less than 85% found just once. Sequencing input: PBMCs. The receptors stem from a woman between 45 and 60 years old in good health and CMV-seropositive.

The CDR3 reads CASSTSGGAEEQFF. Written as DNA, the CDR3 is TGTGCCAGCAGCACTAGCGGGGGGGCAGAGGAGCAGTTCTTC. The chain joins TRBV5-6 to TRBJ2-1, with TRBD2 identical over 13 bases. The CDR3 has 14 amino acids. V lost 4 bases to trimming and J lost 10 bases; unmatched junction nucleotides: 5. Germline V CDR1 and CDR2: SGHDT, YYEEEE.

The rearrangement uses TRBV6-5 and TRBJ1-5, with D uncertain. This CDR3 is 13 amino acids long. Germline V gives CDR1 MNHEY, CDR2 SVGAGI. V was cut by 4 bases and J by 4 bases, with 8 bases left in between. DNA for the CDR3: TGTGCCAGCAGTTCCGGGATAAATCAGCCCCAGCATTTT. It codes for CASSSGINQPQHF.

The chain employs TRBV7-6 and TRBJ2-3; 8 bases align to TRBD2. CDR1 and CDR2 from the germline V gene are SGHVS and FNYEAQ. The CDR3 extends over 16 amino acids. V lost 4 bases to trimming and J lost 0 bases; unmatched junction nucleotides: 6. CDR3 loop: CASSSLAGSSTDTQYF. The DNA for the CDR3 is TGTGCCAGCAGCTCATTAGCGGGATCTAGCACAGATACGCAGTATTTT.

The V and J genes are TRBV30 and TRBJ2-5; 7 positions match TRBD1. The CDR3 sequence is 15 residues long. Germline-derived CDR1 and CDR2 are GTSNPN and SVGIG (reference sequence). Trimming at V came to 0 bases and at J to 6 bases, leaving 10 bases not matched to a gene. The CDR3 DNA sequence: TGTGCCTGGAGTGTCCTAAGGGACAGAACGAAGACCCAGTACTTC. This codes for CAWSVLRDRTKTQYF.

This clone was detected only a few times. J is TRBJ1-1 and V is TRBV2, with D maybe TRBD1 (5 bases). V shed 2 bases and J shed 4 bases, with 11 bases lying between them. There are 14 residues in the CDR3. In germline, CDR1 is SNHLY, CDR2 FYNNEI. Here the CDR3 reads CASSEKFGGTEAFF. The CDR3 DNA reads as TGTGCCAGCAGTGAAAAATTCGGGGGCACTGAAGCTTTCTTT.

CDR3 region: CASSQGAGQGVGPEAFF. The CDR3 nucleotides read TGCGCCAGCAGCCAAGGGGCGGGACAGGGGGTGGGCCCTGAAGCTTTCTTT. This chain uses TRBV4-3 with TRBJ1-1, with 11 bases aligning to TRBD1. This CDR3 is 17 amino acids long. CDR1 is LGHNA, CDR2 YSLEER, per germline. Unmatched junction bases numbered 10, after V lost 1 base and J lost 6 bases.

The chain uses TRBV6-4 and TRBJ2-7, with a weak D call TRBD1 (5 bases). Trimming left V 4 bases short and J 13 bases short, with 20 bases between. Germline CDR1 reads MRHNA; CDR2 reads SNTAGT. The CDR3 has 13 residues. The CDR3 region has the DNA TGTGCCAGCAGTGGTGTGGGGCCCCATCAGTGCTACTTC. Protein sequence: CASSGVGPHQCYF.

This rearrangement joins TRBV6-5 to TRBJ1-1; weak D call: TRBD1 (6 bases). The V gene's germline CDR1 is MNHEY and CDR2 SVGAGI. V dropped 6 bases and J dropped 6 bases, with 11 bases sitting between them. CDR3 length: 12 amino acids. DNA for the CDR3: TGTGCCAGCAGGGGGACACCAGCTGAAGCTTTCTTT. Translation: CASRGTPAEAFF.

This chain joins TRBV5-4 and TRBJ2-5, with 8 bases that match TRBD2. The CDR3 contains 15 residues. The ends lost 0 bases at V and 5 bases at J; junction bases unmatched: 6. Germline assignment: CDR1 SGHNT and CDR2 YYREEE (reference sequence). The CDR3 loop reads CASSLAAGGMETQYF. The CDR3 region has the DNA TGTGCCAGCAGCTTGGCCGCGGGGGGTATGGAGACCCAGTACTTC. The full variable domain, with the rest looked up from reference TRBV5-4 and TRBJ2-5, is ETGVTQSPTHLIKTRGQQVTLRCSSQSGHNTVSWYQQALGQGPQFIFQYYREEENGRGNFPPRFSGLQFPNYSSELNVNALELDDSALYLCASSLAAGGMETQYFGPGTRLLVL.